This T cell receptor beta chain came from a study of cytomegalovirus exposure and HLA in healthy donors. Regarding the study as a whole: 87-base-pair reads could not separate some V segments, including TRBV6-2 and TRBV6-3. Most subjects' HLA-A and HLA-B alleles were reportedly predicted from TCR beta sequences. In a later analysis, donors in an Asian-associated ancestry cluster reportedly had fewer N-insertions in productive TCRs than the cohort mean.

Primers: 60 Vbeta forward and 13 Jbeta reverse. Original handling: Unique TCR beta chains totaled roughly 80 million in a later count, with approximately 10 million of them shared. The protocol was immunoSEQ multiplex PCR, while the TCRdb copy is restricted to in-frame clones and leaves out a portion. Clone size and V and J calls were adopted from that table, with D and trimming inferred from the DNA. The sample has roughly 200,000 clones; 70% to 85% are singletons. As regards this clone: Its antigen is unidentified.

This CDR3 spans 14 amino acids. Between the trimmed V and J ends, which lost 4 bases and 6 bases, there was a span of 14 bases. CDR1 and CDR2 from the germline V gene are SNHLY and FYNNEI. The TCR was taken from a woman aged 40 to 50 in good health and CMV-seronegative. The V and J genes are TRBV2 and TRBJ2-3; TRBD2 might be the D (7 bases). Sample: PBMCs. The CDR3 nucleotides read TGTGCCAGCAGTGTACGGGGGGCCGACGATACGCAGTATTTT. This codes for CASSVRGADDTQYF.